The entry that follows covers one T cell receptor beta chain sequence. The data were taken from a study of blood T cell repertoires in COVID-19. Study as a whole: The origin of the acute and convalescent COVID-19 samples was the United States, Italy and Spain. PBMCs, B-cell-depleted T cells, or T cells provided the cDNA or gDNA that made up the material.

What the recovered Cohort 3 donors had was two negative PCRs, clearance, or symptom resolution. Original methodology: By means of reference gene primer amplification, nucleated cell counts were estimated. Sequencing used immunoSEQ multiplex PCR; TCRdb keeps in-frame clones, though not all of them. That table supplies the V and J calls and clone size; D and trimming were determined from the DNA. The data hold roughly 140,000 clones, with about 82% observed a single time. The CDR3 is made up of 14 amino acids. The sequence derives from a woman in her thirties or forties who had recovered from COVID-19. The chain uses TRBV21-1 and TRBJ1-2; the table's D call, TRBD1, has no DNA check behind it. TRBV21-1 is labeled a pseudogene. Sequences were obtained from PBMCs or T cells enriched from blood (not recorded which). CDR3: CASSGQGKGYGYTF. The CDR3 DNA follows: TGTGCCAGCAGCGGACAGGGGAAGGGCTATGGCTACACCTTC.